These 29 T cell receptor beta chains were sequenced from one sample in a study of long-term antiretroviral therapy in people with HIV. A v3.0 immunoSEQ assay was performed at survey level. Clones were sequenced by immunoSEQ multiplex PCR, and TCRdb holds only the in-frame ones, with some missing. The sample carries approximately 21,000 clones, roughly 91% recorded once. The sequencing used unsorted PBMCs, collected 2.3 years after starting antiretroviral therapy. Receptors were obtained from a man between 60 and 75 years old with HIV.

The count of this clone is one. The CDR3 reads CASRRQGRDEQYF. The CDR3 region has the DNA TGTGCCAGCAGGCGACAGGGTAGGGACGAGCAGTACTTC. The rearrangement links TRBV28 to TRBJ2-7; 7 nucleotides line up with TRBD1. The J segment lost 5 bases and the V segment lost 6 bases, leaving 7 bases of the junction unmatched. Germline assignment: CDR1 MDHEN and CDR2 SYDVKM. There are 13 residues in the CDR3.

The chain uses TRBV6-5 and TRBJ2-5; D remains unclear. The germline gives CDR1 MNHEY, CDR2 SVGAGI. V was pared by 0 bases and J by 1 base, with 6 bases between. CDR3 size: 14 residues. DNA of the CDR3: TGTGCCAGCAGTTACTCAGGGTCCCAAGAGACCCAGTACTTC. It yields the protein CASSYSGSQETQYF.

The V call is TRBV7-2, the J call TRBJ2-3; D unresolved. V shed 0 bases and J shed 4 bases, with 14 bases lying between them. Germline V gives CDR1 SGHTA, CDR2 FQGNSA. The CDR3 sequence is 16 residues long. CDR3 in DNA: TGTGCCAGCAGCTTAGCGGGCGCGACGTCCCCAGATACGCAGTATTTT. Translation gives CASSLAGATSPDTQYF.

The rearrangement uses TRBV7-9 and TRBJ2-3; the D gene is possibly TRBD2 (6 bases). Germline values: CDR1 SEHNR, CDR2 FQNEAQ (reference sequence). Trimming removed 1 base from V and 6 bases from J, with 14 bases in between. The CDR3 spans 15 residues. The CDR3 region is CASSLERAGLDTQYF. For the CDR3, the DNA is TGTGCCAGCAGCTTAGAACGGGCGGGGTTGGATACGCAGTATTTT.

The rearrangement joins TRBV28 to TRBJ2-7; D is unresolved. Germline V gene data show CDR1 as MDHEN and CDR2 as SYDVKM. V shed 2 bases and J shed 7 bases, with 15 bases lying between them. CDR3 length equals 14 residues. Written as DNA, the CDR3 is TGTGCCAGCAGTTTAATCCGGGCGGCGCGAGAGCAGTACTTC. It translates to CASSLIRAAREQYF.

V usage is TRBV7-6 and J usage is TRBJ1-5, with D hard to call. The CDR3 contains 13 residues. The V gene lost 8 bases and the J gene lost 3 bases, with 11 bases spanning the gap. Germline V gives CDR1 SGHVS, CDR2 FNYEAQ. The CDR3 bases are TGTGCCAGCTCGGCAGGCAACAATCAGCCCCAGCATTTT. The encoded protein is CASSAGNNQPQHF.

J is TRBJ2-6 and V is TRBV28; D gene unclear. Per the germline V gene, CDR1 is MDHEN and CDR2 is SYDVKM. Trimming left V 7 bases short and J 0 bases short, with 10 bases between. The CDR3 runs to 15 residues. The CDR3 nucleotides read TGTGCCAGCACCACCCCGAACTCTGGGGCCAACGTCCTGACTTTC. This codes for CASTTPNSGANVLTF. Full variable domain (missing parts from reference TRBV28 and TRBJ2-6): DVKVTQSSRYLVKRTGEKVFLECVQDMDHENMFWYRQDPGLGLRLIYFSYDVKMKEKGDIPEGYSVSREKKERFSLILESASTNQTSMYLCASTTPNSGANVLTFGAGSRLTVL.

V and J are TRBV4-1 and TRBJ2-1, with D maybe TRBD1 (5 bases). The CDR3 is made up of 14 amino acids. Germline V gene data show CDR1 as MGHRA and CDR2 as YSYEKL. V was clipped by 1 base and J by 4 bases, with 8 bases between them. The CDR3 here is CASSQVTAYNEQFF. In DNA form, the CDR3 reads TGCGCCAGCAGCCAAGTGACAGCTTACAATGAGCAGTTCTTC.

This rearrangement joins TRBV5-1 to TRBJ2-2; D unclear. The CDR3 is 16 amino acids. V was cut by 2 bases and J by 0 bases, with 11 bases left in between. Germline CDR1 and CDR2: SGHRS and YFSETQ. CDR3 coding DNA: TGCGCCAGCAGCTTATCGACGGCCCCGAACACCGGGGAGCTGTTTTTT. Its protein product is CASSLSTAPNTGELFF.

This chain uses TRBV11-2 with TRBJ2-3, with D possibly being TRBD2 (6 bases). Germline-derived CDR1 and CDR2 are SGHAT and FQNNGV. Trimming took off 5 bases at V and 0 bases at J, with 12 bases between the two ends. The CDR3 runs 15 residues. CDR3 nucleotide sequence: TGTGCCAGCAGCCGGGGGAGCGGGAGCACAGATACGCAGTATTTT. This gives the protein CASSRGSGSTDTQYF.

The chain couples TRBV5-1 to TRBJ1-1; no definite D call. Germline V lookup: CDR1 SGHRS, CDR2 YFSETQ. The length of the CDR3 is 13 residues. The ends were cut back, 3 bases at V and 1 base at J, with 7 bases in the middle. CDR3 in DNA: TGCGCCAGCAGCTGGACTCGGAACACTGAAGCTTTCTTT. Protein sequence: CASSWTRNTEAFF.

This chain uses TRBV4-2 with TRBJ2-4; maybe TRBD2 (5 bases). V lost 0 bases and J lost 5, with 14 bases in between. CDR1 is LGHNA and CDR2 is YNFKEQ in the germline V gene. The CDR3 spans 16 residues. The DNA for the CDR3 is TGTGCCAGCAGCCAAGAGAGTGAGGGTGTGGAAAACATTCAGTACTTC. As protein: CASSQESEGVENIQYF.

CDR3: CASSRQGSDYEQYF. The DNA of the CDR3 is TGTGCCAGTAGTCGGCAGGGGAGCGACTACGAGCAGTACTTC. The chain carries TRBV19 and TRBJ2-7; TRBD1 might be the D (6 bases). CDR3 length: 14 residues. V lost 5 bases and J lost 3, with 14 bases in between. Per germline, CDR1 LNHDA and CDR2 SQIVND (reference sequence).

The chain joins TRBV6-4 to TRBJ1-1, with TRBD1 matching over 10 bases. The trim removed 6 bases at V and 3 bases at J, leaving 4 bases unmatched. The length of the CDR3 is 14 residues. Germline V gene data show CDR1 as MRHNA and CDR2 as SNTAGT. The CDR3 DNA sequence: TGTGCCAGCAGGACAGGGGGCCAAGACACTGAAGCTTTCTTT. Translation: CASRTGGQDTEAFF.

The chain couples TRBV5-4 to TRBJ1-2; D unclear. The germline V gene has CDR1 SGHNT and CDR2 YYREEE (reference sequence). Trimming cost V 4 bases and J 8 bases, with 12 bases left between them. The CDR3 contains 12 residues. CDR3 in amino acids: CASSTQAGGYTF. The DNA for the CDR3 is TGTGCCAGCAGCACTCAGGCGGGGGGCTACACCTTC.

This chain uses TRBV29-1 with TRBJ2-3; no clear D. CDR1 is SQVTM and CDR2 is ANQGSEA in the germline V gene. The CDR3 spans 13 residues. Trimming stripped 4 bases from V and 4 bases from J, with 12 bases between. CDR3 coding DNA: TGCAGCGTTGGGGTGGCAATCTCAGATACGCAGTATTTT. Its protein is CSVGVAISDTQYF.

This chain joins TRBV27 and TRBJ2-3, with D perhaps being TRBD1 or TRBD2 (6 bases each). The CDR3 has 15 residues. Between the trimmed V and J ends, which lost 3 bases and 5 bases, there was a span of 15 bases. In germline, CDR1 is MNHEY, CDR2 SMNVEV (reference sequence). The CDR3 reads CASSFRLGGVDTQYF. CDR3 DNA sequence: TGTGCCAGCAGTTTTCGCTTGGGGGGCGTAGATACGCAGTATTTT.

The chain employs TRBV18 and TRBJ2-2; no clear D. Trimming removed 3 bases from V and 5 bases from J, with 7 bases in between. The CDR3 loop spans 13 amino acids. Germline CDR1 reads KGHSH; CDR2 reads LQKENI. CDR3 in DNA: TGTGCCAGCTCACCCGGAGTGACCGGGGAGCTGTTTTTT. Its translation is CASSPGVTGELFF.

The genes are TRBV6-5 and TRBJ2-4; no firm D call. This CDR3 contains 14 residues. Germline V gives CDR1 MNHEY, CDR2 SVGAGI. The ends were cut back, 0 bases at V and 9 bases at J, with 12 bases in the middle. CDR3 bases: TGTGCCAGCAGTTACTCGGGCAGTCAGATCATTCAGTACTTC. Its protein is CASSYSGSQIIQYF.

The chain recombines TRBV5-1 with TRBJ2-5; 15 bases are shared with TRBD2. V shed 4 bases and J 1 base; nucleotides not matched to a gene: 8. CDR1 is SGHRS, CDR2 YFSETQ, per germline. The CDR3 spans 18 residues. The CDR3 coding sequence is TGCGCCAGCAGCGCCGGACTAGCGGGAGGGCCCCTCCAAGAGACCCAGTACTTC. Translating gives CASSAGLAGGPLQETQYF.

V gene TRBV2 combines with J gene TRBJ2-7, with TRBD2 matching 8 bases. CDR1 and CDR2 (germline): SNHLY, FYNNEI. This CDR3 spans 14 amino acids. Trimming at V came to 5 bases and at J to 5 bases, leaving 8 bases not matched to a gene. CDR3 DNA sequence: TGTGCCAGCAGTACCGGGGTAGCGGGAAACGAGCAGTACTTC. This codes for CASSTGVAGNEQYF.

The V and J genes are TRBV11-2 and TRBJ2-7; no clear D gene. Trimming took 5 bases from V and 0 from J, leaving 14 bases between them. The CDR3 contains 15 residues. Germline values: CDR1 SGHAT, CDR2 FQNNGV. The CDR3, as DNA: TGTGCCAGCAGCCCCTCTGGGGAAAGCTCCTACGAGCAGTACTTC. Translating gives CASSPSGESSYEQYF.

A single count supports this clone. The chain carries TRBV19 and TRBJ1-2, with 9 bases aligning to TRBD1. V lost 5 bases to trimming and J lost 4 bases; unmatched junction nucleotides: 11. Germline V CDR1 and CDR2: LNHDA, SQIVND (reference sequence). CDR3 length equals 16 residues. This CDR3 is CASSRPGQGSGYGYTF. The CDR3 DNA follows: TGTGCCAGTAGTCGTCCGGGACAGGGATCGGGCTATGGCTACACCTTC.

This clone appeared once. The chain combines TRBV9 with TRBJ1-1, with TRBD1 matching 7 bases. Trimming cost V 0 bases and J 4 bases; bases outside gene matches: 12. The CDR3 is 17 residues long. Germline V lookup: CDR1 SGDLS, CDR2 YYNGEE. In DNA form, the CDR3 reads TGTGCCAGCAGCGTAGGACCTACGACAGGGTCGGGCACTGAAGCTTTCTTT. Its protein product is CASSVGPTTGSGTEAFF.

The J gene is TRBJ1-2, the V gene TRBV7-2, with D uncertain. The germline V gene has CDR1 SGHTA and CDR2 FQGNSA. The V and J ends lost 5 bases and 4 bases respectively, with 20 bases between them. This CDR3 has 16 residues. CDR3 coding DNA: TGTGCCAGCAGCCTCCTTGGCCGTGCGGAAGGCTATGGCTACACCTTC. Amino acids: CASSLLGRAEGYGYTF.

The V call is TRBV18, the J call TRBJ2-7; possibly TRBD1 for D (5 bases). The V end was cut by 2 bases, the J end by 5 bases, with 13 bases between. CDR3 length: 14 amino acids. Germline loops: CDR1 KGHSH, CDR2 LQKENI. The CDR3 DNA follows: TGTGCCAGCTCACCAGCTGGGGCGAACCACGAGCAGTACTTC. Its protein is CASSPAGANHEQYF.

This chain links TRBV18 with TRBJ2-7, with D tentatively TRBD1 or TRBD2 (5 bases each). Trimming pared 3 bases from V and 6 bases from J, leaving 12 bases between. The CDR3 has 13 amino acids. Germline CDR1 reads KGHSH; CDR2 reads LQKENI. CDR3 DNA: TGTGCCAGCTCACCCCCGGGACCTCTCGAGCAGTACTTC. This codes for CASSPPGPLEQYF.

The chain is built from TRBV7-9 and TRBJ1-3; a weak D match, TRBD1 (5 bases). CDR1 is SEHNR and CDR2 is FQNEAQ in the germline V gene (reference sequence). CDR3 length equals 16 residues. V was cut by 6 bases and J by 0 bases, with 15 bases left in between. The CDR3 reads CASSYRTEISGNTIYF. DNA of the CDR3: TGTGCCAGCAGTTACAGGACGGAGATCTCTGGAAACACCATATATTTT.

The J gene is TRBJ2-1, the V gene TRBV7-6, with no clear D. Deletions cut 2 bases from V and 5 bases from J, with 10 bases between. This CDR3 has 14 residues. Looked up from germline, CDR1 is SGHVS and CDR2 is FNYEAQ. CDR3 bases: TGTGCCAGCAGCTTAATGGTCCAGGACAATGAGCAGTTCTTC. Protein product: CASSLMVQDNEQFF.